The text below deals with one T cell receptor beta chain. RNA originated from duplicate vials containing about 160,000 sorted CD8+ T cells per subset. This record comes from a study of human CD8 memory T cell subsets. Libraries targeted TCR beta using 5' RACE with UMIs. Reprocessing the 5' RACE reads, TCRdb reports a single entry for every CDR3 protein and omits DNA. The sample includes 6,000 to 8,500 distinct CDR3 sequences. The origin of this receptor is a human donor in good health. The sequenced material came from CD8+ T cells from PBMCs.

CDR3 region: CSVRSPRGGNSPLHF. The V gene is TRBV20-1, the J gene TRBJ1-6. CDR1 is DFQATT, CDR2 SNEGSKA, per germline (reference sequence). The CDR3 covers 15 residues.